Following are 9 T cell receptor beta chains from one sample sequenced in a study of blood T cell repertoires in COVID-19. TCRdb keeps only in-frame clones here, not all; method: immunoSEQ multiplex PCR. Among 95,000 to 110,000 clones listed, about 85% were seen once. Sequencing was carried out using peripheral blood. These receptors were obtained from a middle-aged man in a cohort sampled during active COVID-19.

CDR3 nucleotide sequence: TGCGCCAGCAGCGCCCAGGGGAGCACCGGGGAGCTGTTTTTT. It is translated as CASSAQGSTGELFF. The chain uses TRBV5-1 and TRBJ2-2, with D perhaps TRBD1 (6 bases). The CDR3 extends over 14 amino acids. Trimming took 4 bases from V and 4 from J, leaving 11 bases between them. Germline V gene data show CDR1 as SGHRS and CDR2 as YFSETQ.

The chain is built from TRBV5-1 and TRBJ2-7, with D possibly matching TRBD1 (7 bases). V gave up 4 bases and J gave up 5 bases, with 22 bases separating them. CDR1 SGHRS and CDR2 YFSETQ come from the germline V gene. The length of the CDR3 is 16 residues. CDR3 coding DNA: TGCGCCAGCAGCCTGGCAGGAGGGGGCGAGTCGGACGAGCAGTACGTC. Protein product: CASSLAGGGESDEQYV.

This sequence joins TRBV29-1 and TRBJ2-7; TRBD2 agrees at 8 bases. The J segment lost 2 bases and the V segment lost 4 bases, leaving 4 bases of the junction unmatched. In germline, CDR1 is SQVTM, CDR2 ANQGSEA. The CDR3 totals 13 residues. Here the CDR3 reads CSVGVGLAYEQYF. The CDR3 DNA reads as TGCAGCGTTGGCGTGGGACTAGCCTACGAGCAGTACTTC.

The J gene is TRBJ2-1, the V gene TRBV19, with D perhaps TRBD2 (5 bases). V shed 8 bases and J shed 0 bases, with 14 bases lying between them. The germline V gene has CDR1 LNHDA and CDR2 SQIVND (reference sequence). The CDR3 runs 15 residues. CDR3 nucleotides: TGTGCCAGTCATCGGGGAGTCAGCTCCTACAATGAGCAGTTCTTC. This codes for CASHRGVSSYNEQFF. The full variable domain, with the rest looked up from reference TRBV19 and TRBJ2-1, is DGGITQSPKYLFRKEGQNVTLSCEQNLNHDAMYWYRQDPGQGLRLIYYSQIVNDFQKGDIAEGYSVSREKKESFPLTVTSAQKNPTAFYLCASHRGVSSYNEQFFGPGTRLTVL.

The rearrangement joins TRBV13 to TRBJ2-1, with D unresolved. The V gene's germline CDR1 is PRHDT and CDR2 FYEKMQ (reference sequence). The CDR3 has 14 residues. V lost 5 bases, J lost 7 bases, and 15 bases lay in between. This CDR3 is CASSLAKEVNEQFF. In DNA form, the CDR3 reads TGTGCCAGCAGCCTCGCCAAAGAGGTGAATGAGCAGTTCTTC.

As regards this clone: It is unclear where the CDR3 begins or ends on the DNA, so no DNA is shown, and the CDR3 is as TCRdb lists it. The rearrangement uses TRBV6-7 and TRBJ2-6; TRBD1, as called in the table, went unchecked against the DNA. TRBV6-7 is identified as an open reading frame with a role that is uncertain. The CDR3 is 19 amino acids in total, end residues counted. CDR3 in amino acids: CASSTSDRSTPGGANVLTF.

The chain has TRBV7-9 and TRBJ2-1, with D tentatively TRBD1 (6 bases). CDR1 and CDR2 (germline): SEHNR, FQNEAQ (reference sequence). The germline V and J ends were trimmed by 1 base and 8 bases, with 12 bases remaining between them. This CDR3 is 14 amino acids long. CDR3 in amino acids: CASSLDRAGDEQFF. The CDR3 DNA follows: TGTGCCAGCAGCTTAGACAGGGCTGGCGATGAGCAGTTCTTC.

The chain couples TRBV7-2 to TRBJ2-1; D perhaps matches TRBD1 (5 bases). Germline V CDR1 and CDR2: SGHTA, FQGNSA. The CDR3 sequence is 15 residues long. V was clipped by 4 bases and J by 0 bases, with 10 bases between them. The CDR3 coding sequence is TGTGCCAGCAGCTCGACAGCGAGCTCCTACAATGAGCAGTTCTTC. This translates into CASSSTASSYNEQFF.

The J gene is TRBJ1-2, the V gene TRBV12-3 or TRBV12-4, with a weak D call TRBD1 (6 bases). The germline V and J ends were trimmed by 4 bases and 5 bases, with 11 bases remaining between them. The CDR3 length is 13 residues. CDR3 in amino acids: CASSSDRLYGYTF. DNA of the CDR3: TGTGCCAGCAGTTCCGACAGGTTATATGGCTACACCTTC.